The present T cell receptor beta chain was sequenced within a study of neurological immune-mediated disorders. The germline V and J ends were trimmed by 0 bases and 6 bases, with 11 bases remaining between them. Looked up from germline, CDR1 is SGHVS and CDR2 is FQNEAQ. The CDR3 is made up of 15 amino acids. There were roughly 1 million CD4+ or CD8+ T cells used in the sorted libraries. Template-switch 5'RACE cDNA synthesis added a 10-nucleotide unique molecular identifier. Via MiXCR, TCRdb re-called the 5' RACE reads, giving one row per CDR3 protein. Found here are 35,000 to 45,000 distinct CDR3 sequences, approximately 10% of them singletons; the top ten hold 3.9%.

V usage is TRBV7-8 and J usage is TRBJ2-2; TRBD2 might be the D (6 bases). This sequence was found in a woman between 25 and 40 years old with HTLV-1-associated myelopathy (HAM/TSP). What was sequenced was CD4+ T cells from blood. The CDR3 DNA reads as TGTGCCAGCAGCTTAGCAGCAGCGGGCCCCGGGGAGCTGTTTTTT. As protein: CASSLAAAGPGELFF.